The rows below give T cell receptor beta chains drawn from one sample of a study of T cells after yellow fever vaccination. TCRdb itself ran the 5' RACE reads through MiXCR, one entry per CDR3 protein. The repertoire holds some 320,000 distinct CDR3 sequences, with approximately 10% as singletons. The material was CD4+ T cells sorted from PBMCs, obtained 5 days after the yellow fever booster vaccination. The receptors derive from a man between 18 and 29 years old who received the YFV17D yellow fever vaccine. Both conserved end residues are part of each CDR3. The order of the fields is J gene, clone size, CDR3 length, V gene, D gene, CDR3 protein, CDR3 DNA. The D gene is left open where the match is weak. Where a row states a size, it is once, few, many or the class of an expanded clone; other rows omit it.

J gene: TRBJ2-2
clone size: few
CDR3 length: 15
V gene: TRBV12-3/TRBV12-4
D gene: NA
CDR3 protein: CASSLGLANTGELFF
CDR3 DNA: TGTGCCAGCAGTTTGGGTTTGGCAAACACCGGGGAGCTGTTTTTT

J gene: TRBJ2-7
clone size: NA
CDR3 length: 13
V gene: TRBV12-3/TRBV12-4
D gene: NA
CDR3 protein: CASTLGPGNEQYF
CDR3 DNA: TGTGCCAGCACCCTAGGACCTGGGAACGAGCAGTACTTC

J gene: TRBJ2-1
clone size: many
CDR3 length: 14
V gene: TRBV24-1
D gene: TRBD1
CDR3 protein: CATSDLQGEYEQFF
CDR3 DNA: TGTGCCACCAGTGATTTACAGGGGGAATATGAGCAGTTCTTC

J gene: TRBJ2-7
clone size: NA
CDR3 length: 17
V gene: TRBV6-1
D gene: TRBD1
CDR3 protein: CASSEFWRLGQGYEQYF
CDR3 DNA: TGTGCCAGCAGTGAATTTTGGAGGTTGGGACAGGGCTACGAGCAGTACTTC

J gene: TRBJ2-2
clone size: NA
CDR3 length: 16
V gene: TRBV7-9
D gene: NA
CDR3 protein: CASSPRTSRGTGELFF
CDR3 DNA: TGTGCCAGCAGCCCGAGGACCAGTCGCGGCACCGGGGAGCTGTTTTTT

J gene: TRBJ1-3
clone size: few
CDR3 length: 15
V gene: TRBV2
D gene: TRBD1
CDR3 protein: CASGTGVRGGNTIYF
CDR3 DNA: TGTGCCAGCGGGACAGGGGTTCGGGGTGGAAACACCATATATTTT

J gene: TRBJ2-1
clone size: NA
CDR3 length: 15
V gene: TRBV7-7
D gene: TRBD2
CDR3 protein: CASSPGAGGYNEQFF
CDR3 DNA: TGTGCTAGCAGCCCCGGAGCGGGGGGATACAATGAGCAGTTCTTC

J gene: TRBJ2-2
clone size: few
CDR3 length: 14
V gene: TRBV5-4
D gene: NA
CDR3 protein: CASSYRAGTGELFF
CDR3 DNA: TGTGCCAGCAGTTACCGGGCCGGCACCGGGGAGCTGTTTTTT

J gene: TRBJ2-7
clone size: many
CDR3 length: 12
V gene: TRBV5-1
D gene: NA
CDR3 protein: CASSSREYEQYF
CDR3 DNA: TGCGCCAGCAGCTCCAGGGAATACGAGCAGTACTTC

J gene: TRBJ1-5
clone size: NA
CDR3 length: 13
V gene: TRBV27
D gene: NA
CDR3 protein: CASSFGFRQPQHF
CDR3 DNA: TGTGCCAGCAGTTTCGGTTTCAGACAGCCCCAGCATTTT

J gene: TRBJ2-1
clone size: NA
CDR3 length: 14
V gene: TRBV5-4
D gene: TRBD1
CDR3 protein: CASSFTGGYNEQFF
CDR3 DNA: TGTGCCAGCAGCTTTACAGGGGGATACAATGAGCAGTTCTTC

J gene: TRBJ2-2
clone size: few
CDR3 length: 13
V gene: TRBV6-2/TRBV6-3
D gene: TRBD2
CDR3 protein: CASGGGTPGELFF
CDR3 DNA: TGTGCCAGCGGGGGGGGTACACCGGGGGAGCTGTTTTTT

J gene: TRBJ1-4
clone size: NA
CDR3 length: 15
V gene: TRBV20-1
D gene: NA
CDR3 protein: CSAVGVSGNNEKLFF
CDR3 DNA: TGCAGTGCTGTCGGGGTGTCGGGGAACAATGAAAAACTGTTTTTT

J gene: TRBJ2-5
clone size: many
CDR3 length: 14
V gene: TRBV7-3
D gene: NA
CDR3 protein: CASSLNAGRETQYF
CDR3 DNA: TGTGCCAGCAGCTTAAACGCTGGGCGGGAGACCCAGTACTTC

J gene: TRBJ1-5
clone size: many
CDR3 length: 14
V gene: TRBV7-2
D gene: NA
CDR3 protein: CASSPDSSNQPQHF
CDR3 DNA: TGTGCCAGCAGCCCCGACAGCAGCAATCAGCCCCAGCATTTT

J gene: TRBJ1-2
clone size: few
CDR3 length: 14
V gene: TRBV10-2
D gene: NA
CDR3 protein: CASSPVGLTYGYTF
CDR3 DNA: TGCGCCAGCAGTCCCGTGGGTCTCACGTATGGCTACACCTTC

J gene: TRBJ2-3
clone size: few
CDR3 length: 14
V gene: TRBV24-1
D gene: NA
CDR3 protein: CATSAPGLTDTQYF
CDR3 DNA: TGTGCCACCAGTGCACCGGGTTTGACAGATACGCAGTATTTT

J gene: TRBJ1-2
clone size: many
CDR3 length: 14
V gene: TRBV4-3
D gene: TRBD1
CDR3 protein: CASSPGQGVYGYTF
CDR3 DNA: TGCGCCAGCAGCCCCGGACAGGGCGTCTATGGCTACACCTTC

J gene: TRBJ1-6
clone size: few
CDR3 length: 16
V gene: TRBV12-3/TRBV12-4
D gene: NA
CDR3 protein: CASSLGGQIYNSPLHF
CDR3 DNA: TGTGCCAGCAGTTTGGGAGGACAGATCTATAATTCACCCCTCCACTTT

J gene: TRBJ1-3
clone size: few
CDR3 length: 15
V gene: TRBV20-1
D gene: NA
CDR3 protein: CSARRGESSGNTIYF
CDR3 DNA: TGCAGTGCTAGGAGGGGGGAGAGCTCTGGAAACACCATATATTTT